This passage covers 9 T cell receptor beta chains from one sample sequenced in a study of CD8+ T cells in alopecia areata. Treatment in this sample: oral pan-JAK inhibitor, 5-10 mg twice daily. Isolated RNA was reverse transcribed into cDNA used as the sequencing template. Profiling relied on immunoSEQ multiplex PCR, and the TCRdb table lists in-frame clones only, not all of them. The table has around 180,000 clones, around three fifths seen once; the top ten hold about 0.94%. This specimen consisted of CD4+ T cells sorted from blood, obtained at week 24, from a patient treated with tofacitinib. Receptors originate from a human donor with alopecia areata.

CDR3 region: CATAQDWETQYF. In nucleotides, the CDR3 is TGTGCCACCGCCCAGGACTGGGAGACCCAGTACTTC. J is TRBJ2-5 and V is TRBV15; maybe TRBD2 (5 bases). Germline V gene sequence: CDR1 LNHNV, CDR2 YYDKDF (reference sequence). CDR3 size: 12 residues. V was pared by 8 bases and J by 5 bases, with 12 bases between.

The sample holds a few counts of this clone. A junction boundary mismatches the germline segment, possibly from a read error. The rearrangement links TRBV2 to TRBJ2-7; perhaps TRBD1 as D (5 bases). The V gene's germline CDR1 is SNHLY and CDR2 FYNNEI. CDR3 length: 13 residues. The DNA of the CDR3 is TGTGCCACCAGTCAGACAGCCTCCTACGAGCAGTACTTC. This codes for CATSQTASYEQYF.

The rearrangement joins TRBV11-2 to TRBJ2-1; TRBD1 might be the D (6 bases). The CDR3 is 13 residues long. Germline V gives CDR1 SGHAT, CDR2 FQNNGV. V dropped 0 bases and J dropped 12 bases, with 12 bases sitting between them. The CDR3 loop reads CASSLELRGWQFF. In DNA form, the CDR3 reads TGTGCCAGCAGCTTAGAGTTAAGGGGGTGGCAGTTCTTC. Full variable domain (outside the CDR3, taken from reference TRBV11-2 and TRBJ2-1): EAGVAQSPRYKIIEKRQSVAFWCNPISGHATLYWYQQILGQGPKLLIQFQNNGVVDDSQLPKDRFSAERLKGVDSTLKIQPAKLEDSAVYLCASSLELRGWQFFGPGTRLTVL.

The chain has TRBV30 and TRBJ2-7; a possible D gene is TRBD1 (7 bases). The CDR3 length is 13 residues. The ends were cut back, 0 bases at V and 5 bases at J, with 11 bases in the middle. Looked up from germline, CDR1 is GTSNPN and CDR2 is SVGIG (reference sequence). The CDR3 spells CAWSVRGDDEQYF. In nucleotides, the CDR3 is TGTGCCTGGAGTGTCAGGGGGGACGACGAGCAGTACTTC.

The chain joins TRBV11-2 to TRBJ2-7; tentative D call: TRBD1 (6 bases). V was pared by 2 bases and J by 2 bases, with 10 bases between. From germline, CDR1 is SGHAT and CDR2 FQNNGV. This CDR3 spans 14 amino acids. The CDR3: CASSLNRDTYEQYF. The CDR3, as DNA: TGTGCCAGCAGCTTAAACCGGGACACCTACGAGCAGTACTTC.

This chain connects TRBV29-1 to TRBJ2-3, with D perhaps matching TRBD1 (5 bases). The CDR3 consists of 15 residues. V gave up 4 bases and J gave up 0 bases, with 14 bases separating them. Germline V CDR1 and CDR2: SQVTM, ANQGSEA. CDR3 region: CSVVGTGASTDTQYF. The CDR3 nucleotides read TGCAGCGTTGTGGGAACAGGCGCTAGCACAGATACGCAGTATTTT.

V and J are TRBV30 and TRBJ2-7; D not certain. V was clipped by 2 bases and J by 3 bases, with 8 bases between them. The CDR3 spans 12 residues. Germline V gives CDR1 GTSNPN, CDR2 SVGIG (reference sequence). CDR3 amino acids: CAWSQGLYEQYF. CDR3 DNA: TGTGCCTGGAGTCAAGGCCTCTACGAGCAGTACTTC.

The rearrangement uses TRBV4-3 and TRBJ2-7; 9 bases line up with TRBD1. The trim removed 2 bases at V and 6 bases at J, leaving 5 bases unmatched. The germline gives CDR1 LGHNA, CDR2 YSLEER. This CDR3 is built from 14 residues. In DNA form, the CDR3 reads TGCGCCAGCAGCCAAACGACAGGGGGGGCCGAGCAGTACTTC. Protein product: CASSQTTGGAEQYF.

This chain links TRBV15 with TRBJ1-2; perhaps TRBD1 as D (5 bases). Germline V gene sequence: CDR1 LNHNV, CDR2 YYDKDF (reference sequence). Trimming took 2 bases from V and 5 from J, leaving 9 bases between them. This CDR3 is built from 13 residues. The CDR3 nucleotides read TGTGCCACCAGCAGACCCGGGGGGTATGGCTACACCTTC. It codes for CATSRPGGYGYTF.